This entry features one T cell receptor beta chain sequence. Its antigen remains unidentified. The sample holds no much larger clone one base away, and base qualities are not on file. The data originate from a study of T cell responses to AZD1222 COVID-19 vaccine (dated by TCRdb to about 2021). About the full investigation: TCR sequencing was performed for more than 230 trial participants, of whom 200 to 210 were given two doses of AZD1222 and some 25 were given two doses of MenACWY control vaccine. Trial participants were enrolled into age subgroups of 18-55, 56-69 and 70-plus years, which contained about 150, 27 and 61 TCR-sequenced participants, respectively.

The sample's time point label, decoded: about 28 days (+/-7) after the second vaccine dose. AZD1222 recipients given second doses at about 4 weeks or at about 12 weeks were pooled, since spike-specific TCR depth and breadth were not found to differ between the two schedules. Samples from vaccinated people were obtained from the UK trials COV001 and COV002, which included a single-blind randomized controlled phase 2/3 trial of AZD1222 (ChAdOx1 nCoV-19) in healthy adults. Trial participant PBMC samples were collected at day 0 and day 28 after the second dose for TCRbeta chain sequencing. Reading the germline V gene (reference sequence) gives CDR1 GTSNPN and CDR2 SVGIG. The CDR3 runs 15 amino acids, cysteine and phenylalanine included. The entry retains the CDR3 DNA only, 45 bases that are in frame from base 1. After removal of 5 bases from V and 3 bases from J, the junction retains 11 bases not matched to a gene.

The CDR3 regions of human TCRbeta chains were subjected to immunosequencing. Under the source paper's analysis protocol: Repertoire TCRs were checked for matches against a reference library of SARS-CoV-2-specific TCRs that had been generated using the MIRA antigen-specificity platform. Breadth meant the fraction of unique TCRs that were SARS-CoV-2-associated, whereas depth meant the fraction of total T cells that were SARS-CoV-2-associated. Each spike-specific TCR was assigned to its reactive spike region and to a CD4 or CD8 class using the MIRA data. Log10-transformed breadth and depth values were compared by one-way ANOVA with Sidak's multiple comparisons tests. TCRdb carries this immuneACCESS record with in-frame sequences only. Its versions omit some clonotypes, under half of them owing to an unresolved V gene in the studies checked, with the rest unexplained. The V and J calls and clone size are taken from that table; D and trimming were inferred from the DNA. The sample has just under 150,000 clones on record, 89% of them singletons. The leading ten clones occupy 1.5% to 2% of the sample.

Here is what the overall study found, with its caveats: Most participants were white British and females outnumbered males, and the authors suggested that clonal diversity may have been underestimated. Because no day 14 peak-response samples were available, repertoires were characterized only after the peak T cell response. The whole spike protein was spanned by vaccine-associated CD4 TCRs, and dominant responses were seen in regions 160-218 and 743-854. A significant rise in spike-specific TCR breadth and depth was observed after two AZD1222 doses relative to day 0 and relative to MenACWY recipients. The 56-69-year group was small, and its depth increase did not reach significance, likely because of low power. Conclusions about previously exposed vaccinees are limited because only a handful of AZD1222 recipients were SARS-CoV-2 seropositive at baseline. Epitopes outside the regions mutated in the B.1.351 and B.1.1.7 variants were reportedly recognized by nearly half of the unique spike-specific TCRs.

The chain links TRBV30 with TRBJ1-1; 8 junctional bases match TRBD1. Sequences were derived from peripheral blood, sampled 28 days after the second AZD1222 dose. The receptor was isolated from an adult who received the AZD1222 COVID-19 vaccine. The base sequence is TGTGCCTGGGGCCCAGGGGGCGCTGGGGACACTGAAGCTTTCTTT. It specifies CAWGPGGAGDTEAFF. Outside the CDR3, residues come from the reference TRBV30 and TRBJ1-1 proteins, so the full variable domain is: SQTIHQWPATLVQPVGSPLSLECTVEGTSNPNLYWYRQAAGRGLQLLFYSVGIGQISSEVPQNLSASRPQDRQFILSSKKLLLSDSGFYLCAWGPGGAGDTEAFFGQGTRLTVV.